The clone carrying this T cell receptor beta chain appeared a single time. One end of the junction is discordant with germline, which a read error may explain. The sample comes from a study of T-cell memory formation after mild COVID-19. The CDR3 is 16 residues long. Germline CDR1 and CDR2: DFQATT and SNEGSKA (reference sequence). In TCRdb, the 5' RACE reads were re-called with MiXCR into one record per CDR3 protein. The sample lists around 410,000 distinct CDR3 sequences, 23% occurring once. Sequenced: PBMCs or a T cell subset sorted from them (not recorded which). The origin of this receptor is an adult woman who had mild COVID-19 (a few samples of this study predate the infection). Cell type and time point are not known. V usage is TRBV20-1 and J usage is TRBJ2-1, with 10 bases identical to TRBD2. CDR3 sequence: CSATGTSEGDYNDQFF. In DNA form, the CDR3 reads TGCAGTGCTACCGGGACTAGCGAGGGGGACTACAATGATCAGTTCTTC.